The 2 T cell receptor beta chains in this list originate from one sample, sequenced in a study of post-analysis software for immune sequencing data. Study outcomes and limitations: Among four to six TRBV segments more frequent in patients than controls were TRBV5-6, TRBV5-1 and TRBV20-1.

Incorporated into the TCR beta cDNA libraries were unique molecular identifiers, which served to reduce PCR and sequencing biases. MiXCR, run by TCRdb on the PCR reads, gives a single entry per CDR3 protein. The sample includes over 700,000 distinct CDR3 sequences, 25% to 30% of them seen just once. These TCRs' antigens remain unknown. Specimen: blood. All receptors derive from a girl between 5 and 17 years old with multiple sclerosis.

The chain couples TRBV10-3 to TRBJ2-1; 11 bases align to TRBD2. CDR1 ENHRY and CDR2 SYGVKD come from the germline V gene. V was clipped by 3 bases and J by 2 bases; unmatched bases: 3. The CDR3 totals 16 residues. CDR3 in amino acids: CAISDLGLAAYNEQFF. CDR3 DNA: TGTGCCATCAGTGACCTGGGACTAGCGGCCTACAATGAGCAGTTCTTC.

This clonotype was picked up a small number of times. The genes are TRBV6-2 or TRBV6-3 and TRBJ2-1; tentatively, D is TRBD2 (5 bases). The germline V gene encodes CDR1 MNHEY and CDR2 SVGEGT. CDR3 length: 15 amino acids. Trimming shortened V by 2 bases and J by 7 bases, and 15 bases separated the two germline ends. The DNA of the CDR3 is TGTGCCAGCAGTTACACAATAGCGCTGGGGAATGAGCAGTTCTTC. Encoded protein: CASSYTIALGNEQFF.